One sample yielded the 7 T cell receptor beta chains listed below, sequenced in a study of shared clonotypes between healthy human individuals (dated by TCRdb to 2018 to 2021). The library relied on the immunoSEQ multiplex PCR assay. The source is immuneACCESS, and TCRdb retained only in-frame sequences with V and J called. Part of the clones is not carried over; for the studies checked, unresolved V genes explain less than half of this, and the remainder is unexplained. The sample contains under 1,900,000 clones, around 98.5% of them found a single time. Together, the top ten hold under 0.45% of the sample. Sequenced sample: naive CD4+ T cells sorted from blood. What the cell subset or site label conveys for this sample: CD45RA+ positively selected. The source is a man aged 25-45 years in good health.

This clone was observed once. V gene TRBV28 combines with J gene TRBJ2-1; possibly TRBD2 for D (6 bases). CDR1 and CDR2 from the germline V gene are MDHEN and SYDVKM. The CDR3 has 15 amino acids. Trimming took off 5 bases at V and 6 bases at J, with 17 bases between the two ends. CDR3: CASSQTRTSSNEQFF. The CDR3 nucleotides read TGTGCCAGCAGTCAAACCCGAACTAGCTCCAATGAGCAGTTCTTC.

Note on this clone: The sample carries other DNA sequences with the same CDR3. V gene TRBV20-1 combines with J gene TRBJ2-7; tentative D call: TRBD2 (5 bases). The CDR3 contains 11 residues. Germline CDR1 reads DFQATT; CDR2 reads SNEGSKA (reference sequence). V was clipped by 6 bases and J by 2 bases, with 8 bases between them. CDR3 sequence (DNA): TGCAGTGCCCCGGGGACCTACGAGCAGTACTTC. Encoded protein: CSAPGTYEQYF.

The V call is TRBV5-1, the J call TRBJ2-1, with 9 bases matching TRBD1. CDR3 length: 15 residues. In germline, CDR1 is SGHRS, CDR2 YFSETQ. Germline trimming cut 4 bases from V and 8 bases from J; bases unmatched to any gene: 10. The CDR3 loop reads CASSRSTTGGDEQFF. The CDR3 DNA is TGCGCCAGCAGCCGAAGTACTACAGGGGGCGATGAGCAGTTCTTC.

The chain joins TRBV5-1 to TRBJ2-7, with D perhaps matching TRBD1 (6 bases). The CDR3 runs to 16 residues. V gave up 6 bases and J gave up 5 bases, with 24 bases separating them. CDR1 SGHRS and CDR2 YFSETQ come from the germline V gene. In DNA form, the CDR3 reads TGCGCCAGCATGATAGGAGACAGGTATAACCTAGACGAGCAGTACTTC. Its translation: CASMIGDRYNLDEQYF.

J is TRBJ2-1 and V is TRBV10-2, with TRBD1 as a possible D gene (6 bases). This CDR3 comprises 14 residues. Germline V CDR1 and CDR2: WSHSY, SAAADI. The ends were cut back, 4 bases at V and 9 bases at J, with 16 bases in the middle. This chain's CDR3 is CASSVAGVGFEQFF. The DNA for the CDR3 is TGCGCCAGCAGTGTAGCAGGGGTAGGATTTGAGCAGTTCTTC.

The rearrangement uses TRBV7-2 and TRBJ2-7; TRBD2 matches at 9 bases. The CDR3 is 14 residues long. Germline CDR1 is SGHTA and CDR2 is FQGNSA. V lost 5 bases to trimming and J lost 7 bases; unmatched junction nucleotides: 9. The CDR3 DNA sequence: TGTGCCAGCAGCGGCATAGCGGGAGTGGGGGAGCAGTACTTC. This encodes CASSGIAGVGEQYF. Variable domain in full (rest from reference TRBV7-2 and TRBJ2-7): GAGVSQSPSNKVTEKGKDVELRCDPISGHTALYWYRQSLGQGLEFLIYFQGNSAPDKSGLPSDRFSAERTGGSVSTLTIQRTQQEDSAVYLCASSGIAGVGEQYFGPGTRLTVT.

The chain is built from TRBV2 and TRBJ2-7; 8 nucleotides line up with TRBD1. The V and J ends lost 6 bases and 4 bases, in that order; junction bases with no gene match: 8. Germline lookup yields CDR1 SNHLY and CDR2 FYNNEI. This CDR3 has 14 amino acids. The CDR3 coding sequence is TGTGCCAGCAGCGTACAGGGGGGAGGATACGAGCAGTACTTC. Its translation is CASSVQGGGYEQYF.